This T cell receptor (beta chain) was sequenced in a study of CD8 T cells in Susac syndrome. This clonotype is a singleton in its sample. Its antigen is unidentified. V was clipped by 1 base and J by 3 bases, with 7 bases between them. CDR1 is SGHVS, CDR2 FQNEAQ, per germline. The CDR3 contains 14 residues. General study points: When the CD4+ T cell repertoires of patients with Susac syndrome were examined, they did not show any clonal expansion. TCR sequencing and HLA analysis covered a relatively small number of individuals.

Random hexamers were used to reverse transcribe an amount of roughly 0.45 to 1 ug RNA. TCRdb recomputed calls from the immunoSEQ multiplex PCR reads with MiXCR, one row per CDR3 protein. The sample carries some 170,000 distinct CDR3 sequences, roughly 94% recorded once. The sequenced material came from CD4+ T cells from PBMCs. The chain joins TRBV7-8 to TRBJ1-5; D unclear. The receptor was derived from a human donor with Susac syndrome. CDR3 in DNA: TGTGCCAGCAGCTTAGGGGCAGTCAATCAGCCCCAGCATTTT. It yields the protein CASSLGAVNQPQHF.